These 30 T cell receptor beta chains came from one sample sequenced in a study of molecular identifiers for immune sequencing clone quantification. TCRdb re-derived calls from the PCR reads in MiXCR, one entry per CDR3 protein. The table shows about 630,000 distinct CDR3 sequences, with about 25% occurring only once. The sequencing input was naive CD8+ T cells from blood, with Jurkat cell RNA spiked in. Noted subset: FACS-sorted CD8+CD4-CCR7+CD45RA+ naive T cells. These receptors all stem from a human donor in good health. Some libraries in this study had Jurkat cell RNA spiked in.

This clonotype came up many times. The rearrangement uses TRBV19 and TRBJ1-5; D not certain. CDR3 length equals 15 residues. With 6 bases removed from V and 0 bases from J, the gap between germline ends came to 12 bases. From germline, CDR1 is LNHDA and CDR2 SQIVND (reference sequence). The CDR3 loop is CASSPFVGSNQPQHF. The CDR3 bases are TGTGCCAGTAGCCCTTTCGTCGGTAGCAATCAGCCCCAGCATTTT.

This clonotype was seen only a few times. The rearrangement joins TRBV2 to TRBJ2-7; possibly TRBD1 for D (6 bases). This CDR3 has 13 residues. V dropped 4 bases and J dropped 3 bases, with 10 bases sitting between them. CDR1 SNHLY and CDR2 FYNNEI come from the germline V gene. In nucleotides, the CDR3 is TGTGCCAGCAGTGTAGGGGGATACTACGAGCAGTACTTC. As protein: CASSVGGYYEQYF. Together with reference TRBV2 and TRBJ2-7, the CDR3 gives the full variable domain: EPEVTQTPSHQVTQMGQEVILRCVPISNHLYFYWYRQILGQKVEFLVSFYNNEISEKSEIFDDQFSVERPDGSNFTLKIRSTKLEDSAMYFCASSVGGYYEQYFGPGTRLTVT.

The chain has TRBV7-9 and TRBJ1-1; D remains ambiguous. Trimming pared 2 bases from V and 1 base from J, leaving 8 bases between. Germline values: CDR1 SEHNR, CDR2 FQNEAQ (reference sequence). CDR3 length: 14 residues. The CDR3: CASSLPAANTEAFF. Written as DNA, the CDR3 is TGTGCCAGCAGCTTACCAGCGGCGAACACTGAAGCTTTCTTT.

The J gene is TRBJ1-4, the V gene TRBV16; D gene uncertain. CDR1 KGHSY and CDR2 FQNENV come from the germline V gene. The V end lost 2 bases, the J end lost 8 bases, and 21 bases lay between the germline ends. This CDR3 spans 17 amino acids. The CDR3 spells CASSQERQSWPGEKLFF. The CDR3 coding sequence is TGTGCCAGCAGCCAAGAAAGACAATCCTGGCCGGGCGAAAAACTGTTTTTT.

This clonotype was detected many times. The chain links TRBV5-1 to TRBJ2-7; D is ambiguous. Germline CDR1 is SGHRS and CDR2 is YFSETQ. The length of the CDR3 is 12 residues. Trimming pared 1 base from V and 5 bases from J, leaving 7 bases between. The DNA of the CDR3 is TGCGCCAGCAGCTTGTTTGGCCACGAGCAGTACTTC. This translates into CASSLFGHEQYF. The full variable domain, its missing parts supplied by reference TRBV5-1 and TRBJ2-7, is KAGVTQTPRYLIKTRGQQVTLSCSPISGHRSVSWYQQTPGQGLQFLFEYFSETQRNKGNFPGRFSGRQFSNSRSEMNVSTLELGDSALYLCASSLFGHEQYFGPGTRLTVT.

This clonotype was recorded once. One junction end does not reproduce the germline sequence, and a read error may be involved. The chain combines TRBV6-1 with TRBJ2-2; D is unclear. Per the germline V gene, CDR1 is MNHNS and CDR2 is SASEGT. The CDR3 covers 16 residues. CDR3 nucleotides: TGTGCCAGCGGTGAAGTTTCAGGTTTTGATTCCGGGGAGCTGTTTTTT. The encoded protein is CASGEVSGFDSGELFF.

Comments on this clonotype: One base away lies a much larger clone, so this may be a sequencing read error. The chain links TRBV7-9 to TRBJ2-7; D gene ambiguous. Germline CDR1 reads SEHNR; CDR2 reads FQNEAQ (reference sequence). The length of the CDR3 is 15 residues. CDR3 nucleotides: TGTGCCAGCAGCTTAGCTGTCCAGCTGCCCTACGCGCAGTACTTC. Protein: CASSLAVQLPYAQYF.

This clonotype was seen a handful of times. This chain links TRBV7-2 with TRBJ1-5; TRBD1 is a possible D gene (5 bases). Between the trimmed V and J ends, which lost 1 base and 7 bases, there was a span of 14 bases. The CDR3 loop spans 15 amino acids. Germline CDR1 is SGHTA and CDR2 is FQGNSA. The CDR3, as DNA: TGTGCCAGCAGCTTAGACGGGGCGCCGGGGCAGCCCCAGCATTTT. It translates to CASSLDGAPGQPQHF.

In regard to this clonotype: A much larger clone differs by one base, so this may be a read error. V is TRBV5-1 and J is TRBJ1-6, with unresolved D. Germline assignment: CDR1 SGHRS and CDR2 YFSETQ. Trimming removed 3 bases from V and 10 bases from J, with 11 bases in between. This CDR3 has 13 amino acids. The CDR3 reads CASSSALGSPLHF. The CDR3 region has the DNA TGCGCCAGCAGCTCGGCCCTCGGGTCACCCCTCCACTTT.

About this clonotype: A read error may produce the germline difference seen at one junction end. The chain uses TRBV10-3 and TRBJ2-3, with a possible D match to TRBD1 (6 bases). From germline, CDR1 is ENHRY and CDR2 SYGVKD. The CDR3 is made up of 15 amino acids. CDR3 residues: CAISGDTDGTDTQYF. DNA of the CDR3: TGTGCCATCAGTGGGGACACCGATGGCACAGATACGCAGTACTTT.

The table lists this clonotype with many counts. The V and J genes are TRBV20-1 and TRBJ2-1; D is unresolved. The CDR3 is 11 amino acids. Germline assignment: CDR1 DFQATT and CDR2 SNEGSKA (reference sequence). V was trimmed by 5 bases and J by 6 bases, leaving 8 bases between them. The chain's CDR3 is CSAQFVNEQFF. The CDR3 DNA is TGCAGTGCTCAATTCGTCAATGAGCAGTTCTTC.

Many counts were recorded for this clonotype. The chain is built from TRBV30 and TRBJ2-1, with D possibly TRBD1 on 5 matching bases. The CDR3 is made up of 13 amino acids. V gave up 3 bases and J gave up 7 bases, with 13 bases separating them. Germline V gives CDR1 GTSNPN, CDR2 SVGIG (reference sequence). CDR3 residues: CAWSADTNNEQFF. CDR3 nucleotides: TGTGCCTGGAGCGCGGACACAAATAATGAGCAGTTCTTC. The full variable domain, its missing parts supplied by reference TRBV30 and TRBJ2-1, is SQTIHQWPATLVQPVGSPLSLECTVEGTSNPNLYWYRQAAGRGLQLLFYSVGIGQISSEVPQNLSASRPQDRQFILSSKKLLLSDSGFYLCAWSADTNNEQFFGPGTRLTVL.

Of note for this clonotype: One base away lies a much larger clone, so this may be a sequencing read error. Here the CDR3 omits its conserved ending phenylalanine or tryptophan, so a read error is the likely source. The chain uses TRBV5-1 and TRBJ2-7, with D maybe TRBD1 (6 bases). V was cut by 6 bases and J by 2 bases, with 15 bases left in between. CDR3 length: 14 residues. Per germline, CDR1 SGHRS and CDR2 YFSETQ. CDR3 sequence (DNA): TGCGCCAGCACCCCGGGGACAACTACCTACGAGCAGTACCTC. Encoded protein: CASTPGTTTYEQYL.

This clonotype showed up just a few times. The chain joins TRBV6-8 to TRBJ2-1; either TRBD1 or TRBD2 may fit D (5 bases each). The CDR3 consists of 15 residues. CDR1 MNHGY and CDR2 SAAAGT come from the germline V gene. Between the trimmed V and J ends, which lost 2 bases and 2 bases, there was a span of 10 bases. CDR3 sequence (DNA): TGTGCCAGCAGTTACCCCAGGGACCCCTACAATGAGCAGTTCTTC. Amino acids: CASSYPRDPYNEQFF.

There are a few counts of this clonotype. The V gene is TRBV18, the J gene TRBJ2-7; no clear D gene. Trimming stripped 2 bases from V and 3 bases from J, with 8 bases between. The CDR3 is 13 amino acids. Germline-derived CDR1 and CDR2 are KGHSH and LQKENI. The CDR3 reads CASSPSDHYEQYF. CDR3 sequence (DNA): TGTGCCAGCTCACCATCAGACCACTACGAGCAGTACTTC.

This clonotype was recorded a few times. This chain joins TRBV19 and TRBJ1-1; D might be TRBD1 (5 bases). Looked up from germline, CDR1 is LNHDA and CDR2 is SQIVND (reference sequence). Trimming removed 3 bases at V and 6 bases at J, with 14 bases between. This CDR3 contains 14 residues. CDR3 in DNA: TGTGCCAGTAGTATGGGGGGAGGAGTTCCTGAAGCTTTCTTT. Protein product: CASSMGGGVPEAFF.

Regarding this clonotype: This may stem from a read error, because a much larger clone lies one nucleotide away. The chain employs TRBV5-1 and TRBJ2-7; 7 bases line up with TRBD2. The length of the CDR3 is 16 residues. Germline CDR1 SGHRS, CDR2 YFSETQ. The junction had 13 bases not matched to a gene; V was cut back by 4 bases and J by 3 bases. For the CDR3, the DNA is TGCGCCAGCAGCCCACGGACTGGCGGGAGTATCTACGAGCAGTACTTC. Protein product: CASSPRTGGSIYEQYF.

CDR3 coding DNA: TGTGCCAGCAGCTTGGGCGGGGCACCTCCCTACGAGCAGTACTTC. Its translation: CASSLGGAPPYEQYF. The chain couples TRBV5-6 to TRBJ2-7; D is possibly TRBD2 (6 bases). The V end lost 0 bases, the J end lost 2 bases, and 12 bases lay between the germline ends. The germline V gene has CDR1 SGHDT and CDR2 YYEEEE. The CDR3 contains 15 residues. The full variable domain, rest sourced from reference TRBV5-6 and TRBJ2-7, is DAGVTQSPTHLIKTRGQQVTLRCSPKSGHDTVSWYQQALGQGPQFIFQYYEEEERQRGNFPDRFSGHQFPNYSSELNVNALLLGDSALYLCASSLGGAPPYEQYFGPGTRLTVT.

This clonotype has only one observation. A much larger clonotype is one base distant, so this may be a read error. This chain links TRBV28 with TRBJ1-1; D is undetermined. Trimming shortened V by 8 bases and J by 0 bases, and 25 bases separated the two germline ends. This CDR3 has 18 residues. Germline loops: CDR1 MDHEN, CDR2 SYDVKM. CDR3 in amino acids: CASGPSLWLDRVNTEAFF. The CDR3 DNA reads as TGTGCCAGCGGCCCCAGTTTATGGCTTGATAGGGTGAACACTGAAGCTTTCTTT.

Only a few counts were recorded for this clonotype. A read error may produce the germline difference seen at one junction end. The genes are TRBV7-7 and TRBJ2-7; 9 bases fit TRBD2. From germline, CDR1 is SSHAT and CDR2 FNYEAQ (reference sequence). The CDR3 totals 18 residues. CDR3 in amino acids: CASSHILVSAGGSYEQYF. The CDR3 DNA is TGTGCTAGCAGCCACATCTTAGTTTCGGCGGGAGGGTCCTACGAGCAGTACTTC.

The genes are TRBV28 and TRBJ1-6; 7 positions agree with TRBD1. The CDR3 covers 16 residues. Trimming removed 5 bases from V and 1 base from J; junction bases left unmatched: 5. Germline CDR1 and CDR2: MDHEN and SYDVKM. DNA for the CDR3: TGTGCCAGCAGTGAACTACAGGGGTCCTATAATTCACCCCTCCACTTT. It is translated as CASSELQGSYNSPLHF.

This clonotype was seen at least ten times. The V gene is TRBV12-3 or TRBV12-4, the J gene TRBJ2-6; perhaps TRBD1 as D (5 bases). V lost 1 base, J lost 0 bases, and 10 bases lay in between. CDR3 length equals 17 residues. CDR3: CASSLEGLGSGANVLTF. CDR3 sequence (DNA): TGTGCCAGCAGTTTAGAGGGGTTGGGCTCTGGGGCCAACGTCCTGACTTTC.

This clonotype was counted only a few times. CDR3 DNA sequence: TGTGCCAGCAGCCAGAAGGGACTCTCCCTCTACGAGCAGTACTTC. Residues: CASSQKGLSLYEQYF. V gene TRBV14 combines with J gene TRBJ2-7, with D possibly matching TRBD2 (6 bases). The ends were cut back, 3 bases at V and 3 bases at J, with 15 bases in the middle. Germline loops: CDR1 SGHDN, CDR2 FVKESK. CDR3 length equals 15 residues. Together with reference TRBV14 and TRBJ2-7, the CDR3 gives the full variable domain: EAGVTQFPSHSVIEKGQTVTLRCDPISGHDNLYWYRRVMGKEIKFLLHFVKESKQDESGMPNNRFLAERTGGTYSTLKVQPAELEDSGVYFCASSQKGLSLYEQYFGPGTRLTVT.

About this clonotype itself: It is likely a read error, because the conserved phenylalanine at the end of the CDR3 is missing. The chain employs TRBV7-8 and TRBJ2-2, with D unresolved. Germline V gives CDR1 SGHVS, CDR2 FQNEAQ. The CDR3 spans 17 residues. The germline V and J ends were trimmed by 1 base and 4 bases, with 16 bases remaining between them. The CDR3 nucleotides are TGTGCCAGCAGCTTAGATTTGACGTCTCCGAGCACCGGGGAGCTGTTTATT. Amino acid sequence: CASSLDLTSPSTGELFI.

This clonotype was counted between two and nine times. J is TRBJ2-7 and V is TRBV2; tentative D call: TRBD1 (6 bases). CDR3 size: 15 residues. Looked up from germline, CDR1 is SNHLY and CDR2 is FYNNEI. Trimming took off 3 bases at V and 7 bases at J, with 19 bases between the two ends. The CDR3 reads CASSEGALLQGEQYF. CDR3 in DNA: TGTGCCAGCAGTGAGGGGGCCCTTCTCCAGGGGGAGCAGTACTTC.

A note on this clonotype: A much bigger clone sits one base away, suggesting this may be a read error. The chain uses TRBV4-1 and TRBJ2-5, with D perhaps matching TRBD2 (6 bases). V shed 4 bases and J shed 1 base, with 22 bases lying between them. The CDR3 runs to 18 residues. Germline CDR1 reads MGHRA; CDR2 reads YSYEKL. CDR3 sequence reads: CASSPSVGQRRAQETQYF. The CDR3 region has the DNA TGCGCCAGCAGCCCCTCCGTGGGTCAGCGGAGGGCCCAAGAGACCCAGTACTTC.

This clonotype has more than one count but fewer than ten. CDR3 protein: CASSLLAGGPGVDTQYF. The CDR3 DNA reads as TGTGCCAGCAGCCTACTAGCGGGGGGGCCGGGAGTAGATACGCAGTATTTT. The gene calls are TRBV5-6 and TRBJ2-3, with 13 bases that match TRBD2. Trimming at V came to 4 bases and at J to 5 bases, leaving 10 bases not matched to a gene. In germline, CDR1 is SGHDT, CDR2 YYEEEE. The CDR3 runs 17 residues.

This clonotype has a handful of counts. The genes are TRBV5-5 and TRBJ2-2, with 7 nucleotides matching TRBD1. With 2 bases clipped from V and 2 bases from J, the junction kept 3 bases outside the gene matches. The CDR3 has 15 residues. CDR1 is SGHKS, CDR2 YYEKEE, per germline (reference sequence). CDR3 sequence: CASSFGTENTGELFF. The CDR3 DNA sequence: TGTGCCAGCAGCTTCGGGACAGAAAACACCGGGGAGCTGTTTTTT.

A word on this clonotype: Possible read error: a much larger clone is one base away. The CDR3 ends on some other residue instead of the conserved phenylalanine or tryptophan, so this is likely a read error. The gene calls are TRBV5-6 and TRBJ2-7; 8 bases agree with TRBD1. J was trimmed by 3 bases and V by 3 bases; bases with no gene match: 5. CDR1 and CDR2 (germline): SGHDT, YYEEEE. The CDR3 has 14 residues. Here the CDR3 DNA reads TGTGCCAGCAGCTCAGGACAGGGAGACTACGAGCAGTACCTC. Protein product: CASSSGQGDYEQYL.

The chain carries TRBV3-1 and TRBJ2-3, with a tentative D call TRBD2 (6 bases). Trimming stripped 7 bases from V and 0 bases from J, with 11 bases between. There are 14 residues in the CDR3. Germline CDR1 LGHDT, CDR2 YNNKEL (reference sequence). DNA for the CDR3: TGTGCCAGCAACCGGGGGACTAGCACAGATACGCAGTATTTT. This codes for CASNRGTSTDTQYF.